Below are 2 T cell receptor beta chains sequenced from a single sample in a study of preoperative IRX-2 immunotherapy in early breast cancer. Sequenced by immunoSEQ multiplex PCR; TCRdb stores in-frame clones only, minus some. The table has 43,000 or so clones, approximately 94% seen once. The treatment here: preoperative locoregional IRX-2 cytokine immunotherapy. The sequencing used tumor tissue, collected after IRX-2 immunotherapy. The source of these receptors is a human donor with breast cancer.

The chain is built from TRBV29-1 and TRBJ2-5; maybe TRBD2 (7 bases). This CDR3 comprises 14 residues. V dropped 7 bases and J dropped 7 bases, with 22 bases sitting between them. Germline CDR1 and CDR2: SQVTM and ANQGSEA. The CDR3 sequence: CSGTGTTQGGTQYF. Written as DNA, the CDR3 is TGCAGCGGGACCGGGACTACTCAAGGGGGGACCCAGTACTTC.

Here the CDR3 reads CASSIAAAPSAEAFF. DNA for the CDR3: TGTGCCAGTAGTATCGCGGCTGCCCCCAGCGCTGAAGCTTTCTTT. The chain combines TRBV19 with TRBJ1-1; no clear D gene. From germline, CDR1 is LNHDA and CDR2 SQIVND (reference sequence). Trimming left V 3 bases short and J 6 bases short, with 17 bases between. This CDR3 has 15 residues.